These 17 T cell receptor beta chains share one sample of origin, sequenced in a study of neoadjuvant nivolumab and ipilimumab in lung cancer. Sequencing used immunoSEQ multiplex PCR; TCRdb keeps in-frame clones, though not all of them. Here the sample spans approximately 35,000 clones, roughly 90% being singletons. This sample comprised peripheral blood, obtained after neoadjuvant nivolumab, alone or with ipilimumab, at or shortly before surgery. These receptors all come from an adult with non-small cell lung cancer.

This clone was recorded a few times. Written as DNA, the CDR3 is TGCGCCAGCAGCCCGGCCGGGACAGGGGGCACTGAAGCTTTCTTT. It yields the protein CASSPAGTGGTEAFF. V is TRBV5-1 and J is TRBJ1-1; TRBD1 matches 11 bases. V lost 4 bases and J lost 4; bases outside the gene matches: 6. CDR1 and CDR2 from the germline V gene are SGHRS and YFSETQ. The CDR3 runs 15 residues.

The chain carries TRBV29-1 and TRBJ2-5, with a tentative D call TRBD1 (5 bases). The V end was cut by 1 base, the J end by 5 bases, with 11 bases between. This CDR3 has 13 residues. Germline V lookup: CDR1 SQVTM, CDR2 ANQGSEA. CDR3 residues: CSVEARVAETQYF. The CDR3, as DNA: TGCAGCGTTGAAGCCAGGGTGGCGGAGACCCAGTACTTC.

CDR3 bases: TGTGCCAGCAGTTACTCGGGTAGCGGATTCCAAGAGACCCAGTACTTC. Translation: CASSYSGSGFQETQYF. The chain employs TRBV6-5 and TRBJ2-5, with D perhaps TRBD2 (6 bases). Germline CDR1 reads MNHEY; CDR2 reads SVGAGI. This CDR3 contains 16 residues. V lost 0 bases and J lost 1, with 12 bases in between.

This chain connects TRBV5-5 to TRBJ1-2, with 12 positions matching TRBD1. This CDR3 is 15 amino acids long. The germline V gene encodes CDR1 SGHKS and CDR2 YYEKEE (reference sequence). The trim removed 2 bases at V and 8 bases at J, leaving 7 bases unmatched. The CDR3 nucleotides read TGTGCCAGCAGCTTCAGGGACAGGGGGCGTGAAGGCTACACCTTC. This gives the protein CASSFRDRGREGYTF.

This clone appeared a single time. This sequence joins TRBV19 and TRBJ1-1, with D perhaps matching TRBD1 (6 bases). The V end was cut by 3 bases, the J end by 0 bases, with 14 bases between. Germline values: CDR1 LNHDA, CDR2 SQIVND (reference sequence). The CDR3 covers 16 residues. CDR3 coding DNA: TGTGCCAGTAGTATGGCTTTGGGGGGCCTGAACACTGAAGCTTTCTTT. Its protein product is CASSMALGGLNTEAFF.

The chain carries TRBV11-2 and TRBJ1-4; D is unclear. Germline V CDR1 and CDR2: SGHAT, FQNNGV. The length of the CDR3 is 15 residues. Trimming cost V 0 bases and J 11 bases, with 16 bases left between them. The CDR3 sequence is CASSLDLVGRPKLFF. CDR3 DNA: TGTGCCAGCAGCTTAGATCTGGTAGGGAGGCCGAAACTGTTTTTT.

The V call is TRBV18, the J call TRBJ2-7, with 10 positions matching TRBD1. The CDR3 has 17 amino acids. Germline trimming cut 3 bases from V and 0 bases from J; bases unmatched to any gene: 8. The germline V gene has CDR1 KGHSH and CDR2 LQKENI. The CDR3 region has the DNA TGTGCCAGCTCACCCCCGGGACAGGGGTATGACTCCTACGAGCAGTACTTC. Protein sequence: CASSPPGQGYDSYEQYF.

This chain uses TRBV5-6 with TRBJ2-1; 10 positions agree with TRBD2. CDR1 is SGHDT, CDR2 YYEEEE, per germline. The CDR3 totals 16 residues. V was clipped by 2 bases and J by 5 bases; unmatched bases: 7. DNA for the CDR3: TGTGCCAGCAGCTTCGAACTAGCGGGAAGACACAATGAGCAGTTCTTC. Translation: CASSFELAGRHNEQFF.

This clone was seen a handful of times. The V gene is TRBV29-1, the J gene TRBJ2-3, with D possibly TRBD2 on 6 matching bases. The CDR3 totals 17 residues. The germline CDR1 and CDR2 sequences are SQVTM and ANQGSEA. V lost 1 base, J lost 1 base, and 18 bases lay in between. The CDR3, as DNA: TGCAGCGTTGAAGCGGGATTTAAGGGAGGCGGCACAGATACGCAGTATTTT. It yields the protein CSVEAGFKGGGTDTQYF.

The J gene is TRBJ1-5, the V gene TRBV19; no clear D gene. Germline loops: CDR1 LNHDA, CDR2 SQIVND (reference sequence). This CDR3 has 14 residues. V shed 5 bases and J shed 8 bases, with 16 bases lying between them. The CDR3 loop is CASSVGGSWEPQHF. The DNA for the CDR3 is TGTGCCAGTAGTGTTGGAGGGAGTTGGGAGCCCCAGCATTTT.

For the CDR3, the DNA is TGCGCCAGCAGCCAAGATAAGGAACAGGTCGCCTACGAGCAGTACTTC. Translating gives CASSQDKEQVAYEQYF. The rearrangement uses TRBV4-1 and TRBJ2-7; D might be TRBD1 (5 bases). Deletions cut 0 bases from V and 2 bases from J, with 14 bases between. CDR3 length: 16 residues. CDR1 is MGHRA, CDR2 YSYEKL, per germline.

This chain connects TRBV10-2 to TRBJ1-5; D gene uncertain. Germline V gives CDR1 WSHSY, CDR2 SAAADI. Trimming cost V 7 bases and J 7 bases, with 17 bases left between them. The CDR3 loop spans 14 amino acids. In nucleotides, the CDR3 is TGCGCCAGCAAAGGTCGGGAGGAACGCCAGCCCCAGCATTTT. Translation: CASKGREERQPQHF.

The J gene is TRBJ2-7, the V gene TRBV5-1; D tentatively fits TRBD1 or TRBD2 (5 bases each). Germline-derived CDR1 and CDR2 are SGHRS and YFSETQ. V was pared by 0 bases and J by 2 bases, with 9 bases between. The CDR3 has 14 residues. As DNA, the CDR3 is TGCGCCAGCAGCTTGGAGGGACCGACCTACGAGCAGTACTTC. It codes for CASSLEGPTYEQYF.

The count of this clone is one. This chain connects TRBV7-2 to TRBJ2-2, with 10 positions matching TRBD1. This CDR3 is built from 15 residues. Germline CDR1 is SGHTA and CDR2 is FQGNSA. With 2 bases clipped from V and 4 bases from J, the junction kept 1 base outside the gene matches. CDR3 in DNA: TGTGCCAGCAGCTTAAGGGACAGGGGCACCGGGGAGCTGTTTTTT. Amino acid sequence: CASSLRDRGTGELFF.

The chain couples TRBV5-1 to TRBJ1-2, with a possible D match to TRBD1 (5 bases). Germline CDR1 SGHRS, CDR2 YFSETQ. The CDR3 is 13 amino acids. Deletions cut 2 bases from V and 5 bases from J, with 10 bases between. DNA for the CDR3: TGCGCCAGCAGCTTAGATGGGGGTTATGGCTACACCTTC. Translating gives CASSLDGGYGYTF.

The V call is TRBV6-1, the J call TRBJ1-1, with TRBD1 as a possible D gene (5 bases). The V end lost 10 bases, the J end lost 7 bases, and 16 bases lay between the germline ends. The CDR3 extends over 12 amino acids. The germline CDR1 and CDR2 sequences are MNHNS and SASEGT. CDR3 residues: CATNPGYFEAFF. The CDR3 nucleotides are TGTGCCACCAACCCAGGGTACTTTGAAGCTTTCTTT.

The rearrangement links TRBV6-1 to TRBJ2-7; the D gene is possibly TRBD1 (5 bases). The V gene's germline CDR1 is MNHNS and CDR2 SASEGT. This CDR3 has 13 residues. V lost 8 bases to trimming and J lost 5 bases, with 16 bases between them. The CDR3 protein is CASGSSGNHEQYF. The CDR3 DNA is TGTGCCAGCGGTAGTTCAGGGAACCACGAGCAGTACTTC.